This T cell receptor beta chain was captured by sequencing in a study of blood T cell repertoires in COVID-19. This CDR3 has 13 residues. Germline V gene data show CDR1 as SNHLY and CDR2 as FYNNEI. V gave up 5 bases and J gave up 3 bases, with 11 bases separating them. TCRdb keeps only in-frame clones here, not all; method: immunoSEQ multiplex PCR. The sample contains around 250,000 clones, around 86% of which appear only once. This chain joins TRBV2 and TRBJ2-7; D not certain. The material sequenced was peripheral blood. This TCR was recovered from a man older than 75 with acute or convalescent COVID-19. The DNA of the CDR3 is TGTGCCAGCAGTACACATATAATCTACGAGCAGTACTTC. Amino acids: CASSTHIIYEQYF.